What follows are 11 T cell receptor beta chains derived from one specimen sequenced in a study of early stage breast cancer tumors. The method was immunoSEQ multiplex PCR; TCRdb's version includes in-frame clones alone and lacks a portion of them. The sample has some 75,000 clones, 70% to 85% seen once. The sequencing input was blood. The receptors here all came from a person between 55 and 69 years old with breast cancer.

The chain links TRBV19 to TRBJ1-4; D unclear. This CDR3 comprises 15 residues. V gave up 4 bases and J gave up 7 bases, with 16 bases separating them. Germline V lookup: CDR1 LNHDA, CDR2 SQIVND (reference sequence). The CDR3 nucleotides are TGTGCCAGTAGTACTTCCGGGGAAATCGGTGAAAAACTGTTTTTT. This gives the protein CASSTSGEIGEKLFF.

J is TRBJ1-6 and V is TRBV19; 7 bases agree with TRBD1. The CDR3 has 15 amino acids. J lost 12 bases, V lost 5 bases, and 13 bases had no gene match. Germline V gene sequence: CDR1 LNHDA, CDR2 SQIVND (reference sequence). The CDR3 region has the DNA TGTGCCAGTAGTCTCCGGGACAGCAACATCGTACCCCTCCACTTT. Its protein is CASSLRDSNIVPLHF.

This clone turned up a few times. The gene calls are TRBV5-1 and TRBJ1-1; 9 bases fit TRBD1. J gave up 6 bases and V 3 bases, and 3 bases lay outside the gene matches. This CDR3 comprises 13 residues. Germline values: CDR1 SGHRS, CDR2 YFSETQ. CDR3 in DNA: TGCGCCAGCAGCTGGGGACAGGGTCCTGAAGCTTTCTTT. It specifies CASSWGQGPEAFF. The whole variable domain, filled in from reference TRBV5-1 and TRBJ1-1, reads KAGVTQTPRYLIKTRGQQVTLSCSPISGHRSVSWYQQTPGQGLQFLFEYFSETQRNKGNFPGRFSGRQFSNSRSEMNVSTLELGDSALYLCASSWGQGPEAFFGQGTRLTVV.

The V gene is TRBV2, the J gene TRBJ1-5; TRBD1 is a possible D gene (6 bases). This CDR3 spans 15 amino acids. The V and J ends lost 8 bases and 5 bases respectively, with 19 bases between them. Germline V gives CDR1 SNHLY, CDR2 FYNNEI. In DNA, the CDR3 is TGTGCCAGCCTCTCCGGTCAGGGGCCGGATCAGCCCCAGCATTTT. Protein product: CASLSGQGPDQPQHF.

Only one count was recorded for this clone. The V and J genes are TRBV6-5 and TRBJ2-2; a possible D gene is TRBD2 (5 bases). Germline V gives CDR1 MNHEY, CDR2 SVGAGI. The V end lost 2 bases, the J end lost 0 bases, and 10 bases lay between the germline ends. The CDR3 contains 16 residues. CDR3: CASSYEGSSNTGELFF. CDR3 DNA: TGTGCCAGCAGTTACGAGGGATCCTCGAACACCGGGGAGCTGTTTTTT.

This clone was detected only a few times. This chain links TRBV19 with TRBJ2-7; D possibly uses TRBD1 or TRBD2 (5 bases each). Germline V CDR1 and CDR2: LNHDA, SQIVND (reference sequence). The CDR3 has 14 residues. V lost 5 bases, J lost 6 bases, and 17 bases lay in between. The CDR3: CASSLRGPPAEQYF. CDR3 sequence (DNA): TGTGCCAGTAGTCTACGGGGCCCTCCCGCCGAGCAGTACTTC.

This chain connects TRBV6-6 to TRBJ2-1, with 12 bases matching TRBD2. Trimming at V came to 10 bases and at J to 7 bases, leaving 11 bases not matched to a gene. The CDR3 covers 15 residues. CDR1 is MNHNY and CDR2 is SVGAGI in the germline V gene (reference sequence). CDR3 coding DNA: TGTGCCACAGCGCGACTAGCGGGAGAGTATAATGAGCAGTTCTTC. It specifies CATARLAGEYNEQFF.

On this clone itself: Here the CDR3 omits its conserved ending phenylalanine or tryptophan, so a read error is the likely source. No DNA is shown, since the ends of the CDR3 on it are uncertain; the CDR3 is the one TCRdb lists. This chain links TRBV7-3 with TRBJ1-2; the table's D call of TRBD1 was not tested on the DNA. Germline values: CDR1 SGHTA, CDR2 FQGTGA. Both ends counted, the CDR3 spans 9 residues. The CDR3 region is CASSLYGRR.

The chain carries TRBV28 and TRBJ1-3; D is possibly TRBD1 (6 bases). The V and J ends lost 3 bases and 3 bases respectively, with 27 bases between them. The CDR3 spans 20 residues. Germline V CDR1 and CDR2: MDHEN, SYDVKM. CDR3 region: CASSFYPLGQKAELGNTIYF. The CDR3 region has the DNA TGTGCCAGCAGTTTTTACCCCCTAGGACAGAAAGCCGAACTTGGAAACACCATATATTTT.

CDR3 in DNA: TGTGCCAGCAGTTTATCGCCAGGGCTATCTTCCTACGAGCAGTACTTC. Translated: CASSLSPGLSSYEQYF. The J gene is TRBJ2-7, the V gene TRBV27; weak D call: TRBD1 (5 bases). The V end was cut by 0 bases, the J end by 1 base, with 13 bases between. Germline assignment: CDR1 MNHEY and CDR2 SMNVEV (reference sequence). The CDR3 consists of 16 residues.

J is TRBJ1-3 and V is TRBV30; D is unresolved. V was cut by 2 bases and J by 2 bases, with 7 bases left in between. Germline V gives CDR1 GTSNPN, CDR2 SVGIG (reference sequence). The CDR3 extends over 13 amino acids. The CDR3 here is CAWSTGPGNTIYF. CDR3 DNA sequence: TGTGCCTGGAGTACGGGCCCTGGAAACACCATATATTTT.